This T cell receptor (beta chain) emerged from a study of T cell repertoires in cytomegalovirus infection. Study context: The study used recently identified HLA-C-restricted and well-studied HLA-B-restricted CMV epitopes. Both CMV infection and a matching HLA type were indicated by public TCR beta signatures.

As regards this clonotype: Its antigen is undetermined.

TCRdb reanalysed the reads using MiXCR and keeps one entry per CDR3 protein. The data show about 920,000 distinct CDR3 sequences, roughly 30% seen once. The CDR3 spans 17 residues. Germline CDR1 MNHNY, CDR2 SVGAGI (reference sequence). Trimming pared 5 bases from V and 0 bases from J, leaving 18 bases between. Findings of the study overall: CMV carriers with the relevant HLA were identified by cumulative public TCR beta family frequency. Ex vivo responses were dominated by HLA-C-restricted CMV-specific TCR beta clonotypes.

The sequence was collected from a human donor in good health (CMV status not recorded). Some clones in this sample may be carry-over from other donors' samples. This specimen consisted of cultured CD8+ T cells from PBMCs, obtained from culture after CMV antigen stimulation. This chain joins TRBV6-6 and TRBJ2-3, with D hard to call. The CDR3 sequence is CASSAPSGRSSTDTQYF. CDR3 nucleotide sequence: TGTGCCAGCAGTGCCCCTTCCGGACGGTCTAGCACAGATACGCAGTATTTT.